There are many counts of the clone carrying this TCR beta chain. What it binds is unknown. The CDR3 covers 12 residues. Trimming removed 6 bases at V and 6 bases at J, with 9 bases between. Germline values: CDR1 MNHEY, CDR2 SVGAGI. The sample comes from a study of naive and memory T cell subsets. Study-wide results and limits: This RNA-based method may be sensitive to activation-related transcript changes.

Amplification of ligated cDNA took four PCR rounds with SP2 and nested alpha and beta constant primers. TCRdb ran MiXCR on the UMI-ligation and nested PCR reads and lists one entry per CDR3 protein. The profile shows some 26,000 distinct CDR3 sequences, roughly 5.2% of them singletons. The library had UMIs added by 3' ligation of an oligonucleotide to TCR cDNA. RNA was extracted from roughly 2.6 ml of whole blood of healthy adults. The source of this sequence is an adult in good health. The J gene is TRBJ2-1, the V gene TRBV6-5; tentatively, D is TRBD1 (6 bases). The sample comprised blood. CDR3 nucleotides: TGTGCCAGCAGCCAGGGGAGCAATGAGCAGTTCTTC. This codes for CASSQGSNEQFF.